The rows below give T cell receptor beta chains drawn from one sample of a study of blood T cells in healthy people across ages. TCRdb fed the 5' RACE reads into MiXCR, producing one record per CDR3 protein. The table lists over 500,000 distinct CDR3 sequences, approximately 26% of them singletons. This same sample was also taken into another study, of T cells of mothers and their children.

What was sequenced was blood. These receptors all come from a boy aged 2 to 9 in good health. The CDR3 runs from the conserved cysteine through the conserved F or W. Fields, in order: V gene, CDR3 length, J gene, CDR3 protein.

V gene: TRBV4-2; CDR3 length: 14; J gene: .; CDR3 protein: CASSPALAGQTQYF
V gene: TRBV4-2; CDR3 length: 18; J gene: TRBJ2-2; CDR3 protein: CASSHQGTSGHLGGELFF
V gene: TRBV25-1; CDR3 length: 14; J gene: TRBJ2-5; CDR3 protein: CASSDLRTKETQYF
V gene: TRBV6-5; CDR3 length: 16; J gene: TRBJ2-3; CDR3 protein: CASSYAVGMGWDTQYF
V gene: TRBV5-1; CDR3 length: 13; J gene: TRBJ2-5; CDR3 protein: CASSSTGLETQYF
V gene: TRBV3-1; CDR3 length: 13; J gene: TRBJ2-1; CDR3 protein: CASSQGRGNEQFF
V gene: TRBV6-5; CDR3 length: 15; J gene: TRBJ1-2; CDR3 protein: CASRPGTATSYGYTF
V gene: TRBV4-1; CDR3 length: 16; J gene: TRBJ1-4; CDR3 protein: CASSFTPAGSNEKLFF
V gene: TRBV5-1; CDR3 length: 14; J gene: TRBJ2-2; CDR3 protein: CASSLELATGELFF
V gene: TRBV7-9; CDR3 length: 16; J gene: TRBJ2-7; CDR3 protein: CASSLPSIAGRYEQYF
V gene: TRBV20-1; CDR3 length: 13; J gene: TRBJ1-2; CDR3 protein: CSARKTGGDGYTF
V gene: TRBV7-9; CDR3 length: 16; J gene: TRBJ2-5; CDR3 protein: CASSLTSGSSGETQYF
V gene: TRBV15; CDR3 length: 16; J gene: TRBJ2-6; CDR3 protein: CATSRGTGLGANVLTF
V gene: TRBV6-1; CDR3 length: 14; J gene: TRBJ2-7; CDR3 protein: CASSGMGVSYEQYF
V gene: TRBV2; CDR3 length: 14; J gene: TRBJ2-3; CDR3 protein: CASTSEGATDTQYF
V gene: TRBV12-3/TRBV12-4; CDR3 length: 16; J gene: .; CDR3 protein: CASSDLRQGRLDEQFF
V gene: TRBV5-1; CDR3 length: 14; J gene: TRBJ2-5; CDR3 protein: CATAPHRGEETQYF
V gene: TRBV14; CDR3 length: 15; J gene: TRBJ2-5; CDR3 protein: CASSSRLTGGETQYF
V gene: TRBV29-1; CDR3 length: 13; J gene: TRBJ2-5; CDR3 protein: CSVGGRYQETQYF
V gene: TRBV20-1; CDR3 length: 15; J gene: TRBJ2-5; CDR3 protein: CSAERWLAGSETQYF
V gene: TRBV6-2/TRBV6-3; CDR3 length: 16; J gene: TRBJ2-1; CDR3 protein: CASRPLSGGPYNEQFF
V gene: TRBV6-1; CDR3 length: 14; J gene: .; CDR3 protein: CASNRLAGAYEQYF
V gene: TRBV6-1; CDR3 length: 13; J gene: TRBJ2-5; CDR3 protein: CASELLGGETQYF
V gene: TRBV7-2; CDR3 length: 15; J gene: TRBJ2-5; CDR3 protein: CASSPPGLAPETQYF
V gene: TRBV6-5; CDR3 length: 13; J gene: TRBJ2-5; CDR3 protein: CASSAGVQETQYF
V gene: TRBV20-1; CDR3 length: 14; J gene: TRBJ2-1; CDR3 protein: CSARGGPSYNEQFF
V gene: TRBV29-1; CDR3 length: 11; J gene: TRBJ1-1; CDR3 protein: CSVDGETEAFF
V gene: TRBV12-3/TRBV12-4; CDR3 length: 13; J gene: TRBJ2-7; CDR3 protein: CASKPGQEYEQYF
V gene: TRBV27; CDR3 length: 15; J gene: TRBJ2-7; CDR3 protein: CASSLSNQGYHEQYF
V gene: TRBV6-5; CDR3 length: 14; J gene: TRBJ1-4; CDR3 protein: CASSTGQTNEKLFF
V gene: TRBV29-1; CDR3 length: 13; J gene: TRBJ2-5; CDR3 protein: CSVAPGGIETQYF